The clone carrying this TCR beta chain was found a few times. The antigen remains undetermined. This CDR3 contains 15 residues. Germline CDR1 reads SEHNR; CDR2 reads FQNEAQ (reference sequence). Germline trimming cut 6 bases from V and 0 bases from J; bases unmatched to any gene: 5. The sample belongs to a study of T cells after yellow fever vaccination. General study results and limits: Weaker overall, the secondary response nonetheless peaked faster (day 5 versus 15). Clonotypes found in both CD4 and CD8 compartments made up a small share.

UMIs and a universal primer site were added when TCR cDNA was made by 5'RACE template switching. TCRdb analysed the 5' RACE reads with MiXCR anew, one entry per CDR3 protein. Among some 150,000 distinct CDR3 sequences, 9.3% were seen once, and the ten largest hold around 33%. The sequence was collected from a man between 18 and 29 years old who received the YFV17D yellow fever vaccine. The genes are TRBV7-9 and TRBJ2-1; 7 bases fit TRBD2. Sequencing was performed on CD8+ T cells sorted from PBMCs, taken 45 days after the yellow fever booster vaccination. CDR3 nucleotide sequence: TGTGCCAGCAGGTCTAGCGGAAGCTCCTACAATGAGCAGTTCTTC. It codes for CASRSSGSSYNEQFF.